A selection of T cell receptor beta chains follows, all from one sample in a study of regulatory T cells in long-lasting Graves disease. MiXCR was run by TCRdb on the multiplex PCR reads, yielding one entry per CDR3 protein. The data contain about 470,000 distinct CDR3 sequences, 20% of them singletons. The source material was peripheral blood mononuclear cells (PBMCs), sampled when the disease was refractory, from a patient treated with antithyroid drugs. Receptors originate from a female donor with Graves disease. The CDR3 runs from the conserved cysteine through the conserved F or W. D genes are given only for firm matches. Clone size, where shown, is once, few, many, or a class for clones that have expanded.

D	J	V	size	CDR3	DNA
.	TRBJ2-7	TRBV6-1	.	CASGRQRSYEQYF	TGTGCCAGCGGACGACAGCGGTCCTACGAGCAGTACTTC
TRBD2	TRBJ2-7	TRBV4-1	few	CASSHALAGLTYEQYF	TGCGCCAGCAGCCACGCCCTAGCGGGACTGACCTACGAGCAGTACTTC
TRBD2	TRBJ2-2	TRBV6-2/TRBV6-3	many	CASSYSPGGSSGELFF	TGTGCCAGCAGTTACTCTCCGGGAGGATCGTCCGGGGAGCTGTTTTTT
TRBD2	TRBJ2-5	TRBV19	few	CASSKDGSGKAGTQYF	TGTGCCAGTAGTAAGGATGGTAGCGGGAAGGCGGGGACCCAGTACTTC
.	TRBJ1-5	TRBV6-1	.	CASKVISGAGVEAQHF	TGTGCCAGCAAAGTTATATCGGGGGCAGGCGTGGAGGCCCAGCATTTT
.	TRBJ1-1	TRBV5-6	few	CASSFNGGNTEAFF	TGTGCCAGCAGCTTTAACGGGGGGAACACTGAAGCTTTCTTT
TRBD1	TRBJ1-2	TRBV20-1	.	CSARDLAGGDYGYTF	TGCAGTGCTAGAGATCTCGCAGGGGGCGACTATGGCTACACCTTC
TRBD1	TRBJ1-1	TRBV11-2	many	CASSLNRGQRGTEAFF	TGTGCCAGCAGCTTGAACAGGGGGCAGAGGGGCACTGAAGCTTTCTTT
.	TRBJ2-5	TRBV29-1	.	CSVAGWETQYF	TGCAGCGTTGCAGGGTGGGAGACCCAGTACTTC
TRBD1	TRBJ2-7	TRBV28	few	CASSFSSGPQGEGEQYF	TGTGCCAGCAGTTTTTCCTCAGGCCCACAGGGGGAAGGCGAGCAGTACTTC
.	TRBJ2-2	TRBV6-5	many	CASSYSSGARELFF	TGTGCCAGCAGTTACTCGTCGGGAGCAAGGGAGCTGTTTTTT
.	TRBJ1-2	TRBV12-3/TRBV12-4	many	CASSFRTTYGYTF	TGTGCCAGCAGTTTCCGGACAACTTATGGCTACACCTTC
.	TRBJ2-7	TRBV29-1	many	CSVDAPAGHEQYF	TGCAGCGTTGATGCCCCGGCTGGCCACGAGCAGTACTTC
TRBD2	TRBJ2-2	TRBV27	.	CASSPSGRRNTGELFF	TGTGCCAGCAGTCCTAGCGGGAGGAGAAACACCGGGGAGCTGTTTTTT
TRBD2	TRBJ2-7	TRBV5-1	many	CASSLMSSGRGREQYF	TGCGCCAGCAGCTTGATGTCTAGCGGGAGGGGTCGCGAGCAGTACTTC
.	TRBJ2-7	TRBV12-3/TRBV12-4	many	CASSLNPRVGKYEQYF	TGTGCCAGCAGTTTAAATCCCCGGGTCGGAAAGTACGAGCAGTACTTC
TRBD2	TRBJ2-1	TRBV27	.	CASRQAGLATYNEQFF	TGTGCCAGCAGACAGGCGGGACTAGCGACCTACAATGAGCAGTTCTTC
.	TRBJ2-7	TRBV20-1	few	CSASLGRFNSYEQYF	TGCAGTGCTAGTTTGGGCCGCTTTAACTCCTACGAGCAGTACTTC
TRBD1	TRBJ2-7	TRBV7-2	few	CASSNGQGLGQYF	TGTGCCAGCAGCAATGGACAGGGCCTGGGGCAGTACTTC
TRBD1	TRBJ2-7	TRBV7-2	few	CASSSTDRVWGEQYF	TGTGCCAGCAGCTCGACCGACAGGGTTTGGGGTGAGCAGTACTTC
TRBD2	TRBJ2-6	TRBV19	.	CASSIIAGSGANVLTF	TGTGCCAGTAGTATTATAGCGGGATCTGGGGCCAACGTCCTGACTTTC
.	TRBJ1-1	TRBV6-5	many	CASSYTLTNTEAFF	TGTGCCAGCAGTTATACTCTCACGAACACTGAAGCTTTCTTT
.	TRBJ1-1	TRBV7-2	.	CASTALSMNTEAFF	TGTGCCAGCACAGCGCTATCCATGAACACTGAAGCTTTCTTT
.	TRBJ1-2	TRBV19	.	CASSILIQGGYTF	TGTGCCAGTAGTATCCTCATCCAGGGCGGCTACACCTTC
.	TRBJ2-6	TRBV5-1	few	CASSHYVGIISGANVLTF	TGCGCCAGCAGCCACTATGTGGGGATAATCTCTGGGGCCAACGTCCTGACTTTC
TRBD2	TRBJ2-7	TRBV20-1	.	CSASALAGGPEEQYF	TGCAGTGCTAGCGCACTAGCGGGAGGACCCGAAGAGCAGTACTTC
TRBD2	TRBJ2-5	TRBV19	.	CASSPKPKLAGLQETQYF	TGTGCCAGTAGTCCCAAGCCCAAACTAGCGGGACTTCAAGAGACCCAGTACTTC
.	TRBJ1-5	TRBV19	few	CASSMLGQPQHF	TGTGCCAGTAGTATGCTCGGTCAGCCCCAGCATTTT
TRBD1	TRBJ1-2	TRBV27	.	CASSFIGTANYGYTF	TGTGCCAGCAGTTTTATCGGGACAGCGAACTATGGCTACACCTTC
TRBD1	TRBJ2-7	TRBV6-1	many	CASAPGTGFDYEQYF	TGTGCCAGCGCTCCCGGGACAGGGTTCGACTACGAGCAGTACTTC
.	TRBJ2-5	TRBV15	.	CATSRVQSEETQYF	TGTGCCACCAGCAGAGTCCAAAGCGAGGAGACCCAGTACTTC
.	TRBJ1-5	TRBV18	few	CASSPTSLPQHF	TGTGCCAGCTCACCCACATCGTTGCCCCAGCATTTT
.	TRBJ2-7	TRBV5-1	.	CASSLDVGRDEQYF	TGCGCCAGCAGCTTGGATGTGGGGAGAGACGAGCAGTACTTC
TRBD2	TRBJ2-5	TRBV25-1	many	CASSNSGGTQYF	TGTGCCAGCAGTAACAGCGGGGGGACCCAGTACTTC
TRBD2	TRBJ2-2	TRBV6-1	.	CASRPVGGGGNTGELFF	TGTGCCAGCAGACCCGTCGGCGGCGGGGGGAACACCGGGGAGCTGTTTTTT
.	TRBJ2-5	TRBV6-5	.	CASSWDWGTQYF	TGTGCCAGCAGTTGGGATTGGGGGACCCAGTACTTC
.	TRBJ1-2	TRBV5-8	.	CASSQRGKTEASYGYTF	TGTGCCAGCAGCCAAAGGGGAAAAACAGAGGCTTCCTATGGCTACACCTTC
.	TRBJ1-1	TRBV20-1	.	CSARGGMNTEAFF	TGCAGTGCCCGAGGGGGGATGAACACTGAAGCTTTCTTT
.	TRBJ2-5	TRBV13	many	CASSLDRETQYF	TGTGCCAGCAGCTTAGATAGGGAGACCCAGTACTTC
TRBD1	TRBJ1-5	TRBV20-1	many	CSARGTGRTPQHF	TGCAGTGCTAGAGGGACAGGGCGAACGCCCCAGCATTTT
.	TRBJ2-5	TRBV3-1	many	CASSHSLSPETQYF	TGTGCCAGCAGCCACAGTCTATCTCCGGAGACCCAGTACTTC
.	TRBJ1-1	TRBV6-1	.	CASRPTGSFRAFF	TGTGCCAGCAGACCCACAGGGTCTTTTCGAGCTTTCTTT
.	TRBJ2-2	TRBV10-3	many	CAITGTAQGELFF	TGTGCCATCACTGGGACGGCCCAGGGGGAGCTGTTTTTT
.	TRBJ1-3	TRBV7-6	.	CASSLRGPAGNTIYF	TGTGCCAGCAGCTTAAGGGGACCGGCGGGAAACACCATATATTTT
TRBD2	TRBJ2-1	TRBV12-3/TRBV12-4	.	CASNPRGGSYNEQFF	TGTGCCAGCAACCCACGGGGGGGTTCCTACAATGAGCAGTTCTTC
.	TRBJ1-5	TRBV11-3	.	CASSSGRRGFFTPQHF	TGTGCCAGCAGCTCGGGAAGGAGGGGGTTCTTTACGCCCCAGCATTTT
.	TRBJ1-1	TRBV10-3	many	CAISESRNTEAFF	TGTGCCATCAGTGAGTCGAGGAACACTGAAGCTTTCTTT
.	TRBJ2-1	TRBV27	.	CASKRGLDSYNEQFF	TGTGCCAGTAAGAGGGGTCTCGACTCCTACAATGAGCAGTTCTTC